The 28 T cell receptor beta chains given below trace back to one sample, sequenced in a study of control samples from healthy donors and cancer patients. Measured with immunoSEQ multiplex PCR; TCRdb has only the in-frame clones, and not every one. This table holds roughly 40,000 clones, around four fifths found once. Sequencing used blood. The receptors were gathered from a man in his sixties in good health.

The count of this clone is one. This chain uses TRBV3-1 (or the pseudogene TRBV3-2) with TRBJ2-3, with 8 bases fitting TRBD2. Germline trimming cut 5 bases from V and 0 bases from J; bases unmatched to any gene: 10. The CDR3 is 17 amino acids. The germline gives CDR1 LGHDT, CDR2 YNNKEL (reference sequence). In DNA, the CDR3 is TGTGCCAGCAGCTTATTTCTAGCGGGTGCTAGCACAGATACGCAGTATTTT. Its protein product is CASSLFLAGASTDTQYF.

The gene calls are TRBV19 and TRBJ1-2; no reliable D call. This CDR3 region has 10 residues. Trimming removed 8 bases from V and 8 bases from J, with 9 bases in between. The germline CDR1 and CDR2 sequences are LNHDA and SQIVND (reference sequence). The DNA of the CDR3 is TGTGCCAGTTTTTCGTCCGGCTACACCTTC. It is translated as CASFSSGYTF.

Here the CDR3 DNA reads TGTGCCAGCAGTTTGACAGATGGAGGTCCCTACGAGCAGTACTTC. It encodes CASSLTDGGPYEQYF. The chain recombines TRBV6-5 with TRBJ2-7, with D perhaps being TRBD1 or TRBD2 (5 bases each). The V and J ends lost 4 bases and 2 bases respectively, with 15 bases between them. This CDR3 region has 15 residues. Germline CDR1 and CDR2: MNHEY and SVGAGI.

This chain links TRBV6-2 or TRBV6-3 with TRBJ1-6, with D tentatively TRBD1 (5 bases). In germline, CDR1 is MNHEY, CDR2 SVGEGT. The V gene lost 5 bases and the J gene lost 9 bases, with 20 bases spanning the gap. The CDR3 has 16 amino acids. The CDR3 nucleotides read TGTGCCAGCAGTCAGACAGTTCCCTCTGGGGGTTCACCCCTCCACTTT. Translating it yields CASSQTVPSGGSPLHF.

The V and J genes are TRBV7-2 and TRBJ1-6; 9 bases agree with TRBD1. V gave up 1 base and J gave up 6 bases; unmatched junction bases: 1. Germline CDR1 reads SGHTA; CDR2 reads FQGNSA. The CDR3 has 15 residues. CDR3 residues: CASSLVGQGNSPLHF. The CDR3 coding sequence is TGTGCCAGCAGCTTAGTGGGACAGGGTAATTCACCCCTCCACTTT.

This clone was seen only a few times. The chain is built from TRBV7-9 and TRBJ2-3; 13 nucleotides match TRBD2. From germline, CDR1 is SEHNR and CDR2 FQNEAQ (reference sequence). The CDR3 has 16 residues. V lost 4 bases to trimming and J lost 4 bases; unmatched junction nucleotides: 5. The CDR3 DNA reads TGTGCCAGCAGCTACGGACTAGCGGGGGCCGCAGATACGCAGTATTTT. Translation gives CASSYGLAGAADTQYF.

This clone was recorded a few times. The chain links TRBV6-1 to TRBJ2-7; D possibly corresponds to TRBD2 (6 bases). Germline V gene lookup returns CDR1 MNHNS and CDR2 SASEGT. CDR3 length: 16 amino acids. The V gene lost 2 bases and the J gene lost 2 bases, with 16 bases spanning the gap. Written as DNA, the CDR3 is TGTGCCAGCAGTGAACATATCGGGAGTTCCACCTACGAGCAGTACTTC. It is translated as CASSEHIGSSTYEQYF.

The V call is TRBV10-3, the J call TRBJ2-7; TRBD1 is a possible D gene (5 bases). Germline CDR1 and CDR2: ENHRY and SYGVKD. This CDR3 spans 11 amino acids. V lost 9 bases and J lost 3, with 9 bases in between. The CDR3 DNA follows: TGTGCCATAGGGGCGGACTACGAGCAGTACTTC. This encodes CAIGADYEQYF.

This sequence joins TRBV3-1 (or the pseudogene TRBV3-2) and TRBJ1-1; D remains ambiguous. The V end lost 0 bases, the J end lost 10 bases, and 12 bases lay between the germline ends. The CDR3 has 13 amino acids. Germline V CDR1 and CDR2: LGHDT, YNNKEL (reference sequence). This CDR3 is CASSQDLGGGAFF. As DNA, the CDR3 is TGTGCCAGCAGCCAAGATTTGGGAGGAGGAGCTTTCTTT.

V gene TRBV4-1 combines with J gene TRBJ1-3, with D perhaps TRBD1 (5 bases). The V end lost 5 bases, the J end lost 0 bases, and 20 bases lay between the germline ends. Germline-derived CDR1 and CDR2 are MGHRA and YSYEKL. The CDR3 contains 18 residues. This chain's CDR3 is CASSSGGFTNPSGNTIYF. DNA for the CDR3: TGCGCCAGCAGCTCCGGGGGGTTTACAAATCCCTCTGGAAACACCATATATTTT.

Only one count was recorded for this clone. This chain connects TRBV19 to TRBJ1-1; D gene unclear. Trimming shortened V by 3 bases and J by 1 base, and 12 bases separated the two germline ends. CDR3 length: 15 amino acids. Germline CDR1 reads LNHDA; CDR2 reads SQIVND (reference sequence). CDR3 residues: CASSILAASNTEAFF. For the CDR3, the DNA is TGTGCCAGTAGTATTCTCGCGGCTTCGAACACTGAAGCTTTCTTT.

The chain joins TRBV7-3 to TRBJ1-6; a weak D match, TRBD1 (6 bases). CDR1 SGHTA and CDR2 FQGTGA come from the germline V gene. The germline V and J ends were trimmed by 1 base and 7 bases, with 11 bases remaining between them. The CDR3 has 15 amino acids. The CDR3 loop is CASSLKGGLNSPLHF. CDR3 DNA sequence: TGTGCCAGCAGCTTAAAGGGGGGCCTGAATTCACCCCTCCACTTT. Looking up the rest from reference TRBV7-3 and TRBJ1-6 gives the full variable domain: GAGVSQTPSNKVTEKGKYVELRCDPISGHTALYWYRQSLGQGPEFLIYFQGTGAADDSGLPNDRFFAVRPEGSVSTLKIQRTERGDSAVYLCASSLKGGLNSPLHFGNGTRLTVT.

V and J are TRBV4-3 and TRBJ1-2; D possibly corresponds to TRBD1 (5 bases). Trimming shortened V by 0 bases and J by 2 bases, and 10 bases separated the two germline ends. This CDR3 has 15 residues. Germline-derived CDR1 and CDR2 are LGHNA and YSLEER. CDR3 in amino acids: CASSQEGTRNYGYTF. CDR3 coding DNA: TGCGCCAGCAGCCAAGAGGGGACGAGGAACTATGGCTACACCTTC.

The chain links TRBV24-1 to TRBJ2-3, with TRBD2 matching over 8 bases. This CDR3 spans 17 amino acids. Trimming took 0 bases from V and 3 from J; bases not matched to a gene: 7. Germline CDR1 reads KGHDR; CDR2 reads SFDVKD. The CDR3 DNA is TGTGCCACCAGTGATTTGCGGGGGGGCCAGTTAACAGATACGCAGTATTTT. Protein product: CATSDLRGGQLTDTQYF.

This sequence joins TRBV7-2 and TRBJ1-2, with D unclear. The V end was cut by 0 bases, the J end by 2 bases, with 10 bases between. Per germline, CDR1 SGHTA and CDR2 FQGNSA. The CDR3 covers 15 residues. The CDR3 DNA reads TGTGCCAGCAGCTTAGCGTCTTCCCCGAACTATGGCTACACCTTC. It encodes CASSLASSPNYGYTF. The full variable domain, with the rest looked up from reference TRBV7-2 and TRBJ1-2, is GAGVSQSPSNKVTEKGKDVELRCDPISGHTALYWYRQSLGQGLEFLIYFQGNSAPDKSGLPSDRFSAERTGGSVSTLTIQRTQQEDSAVYLCASSLASSPNYGYTFGSGTRLTVV.

This clone appeared once. The chain uses TRBV5-1 and TRBJ2-7, with D unclear. The germline V and J ends were trimmed by 0 bases and 9 bases, with 22 bases remaining between them. CDR3 size: 16 residues. The germline CDR1 and CDR2 sequences are SGHRS and YFSETQ. CDR3 loop: CASSLDIPISNSGQYF. The CDR3 region has the DNA TGCGCCAGCAGCTTGGACATCCCGATCTCAAACTCGGGGCAGTACTTC.

This chain connects TRBV4-3 to TRBJ2-2, with D perhaps matching TRBD1 (6 bases). The germline gives CDR1 LGHNA, CDR2 YSLEER. There are 14 residues in the CDR3. With 5 bases removed from V and 5 bases from J, the gap between germline ends came to 12 bases. The CDR3 coding sequence is TGCGCCAGCAGCGGGACATCAGGGACCGGGGAGCTGTTTTTT. This codes for CASSGTSGTGELFF.

CDR3 in amino acids: CASTQEERGYTF. The CDR3 nucleotides are TGTGCCAGCACGCAGGAGGAACGTGGCTACACCTTC. V is TRBV2 and J is TRBJ1-2; no firm D call. With 7 bases removed from V and 7 bases from J, the gap between germline ends came to 13 bases. CDR1 SNHLY and CDR2 FYNNEI come from the germline V gene. The CDR3 totals 12 residues.

The chain is built from TRBV14 and TRBJ2-7; possibly TRBD1 for D (6 bases). Looked up from germline, CDR1 is SGHDN and CDR2 is FVKESK. Trimming left V 1 base short and J 1 base short, with 17 bases between. The CDR3 contains 17 residues. The CDR3 region has the DNA TGTGCCAGCAGCCAAGGAATCCTCAGGGGCGGTTCCTACGAGCAGTACTTC. Translated: CASSQGILRGGSYEQYF. The whole variable domain, filled in from reference TRBV14 and TRBJ2-7, reads EAGVTQFPSHSVIEKGQTVTLRCDPISGHDNLYWYRRVMGKEIKFLLHFVKESKQDESGMPNNRFLAERTGGTYSTLKVQPAELEDSGVYFCASSQGILRGGSYEQYFGPGTRLTVT.

This chain uses TRBV25-1 with TRBJ1-1; D call uncertain. Germline lookup yields CDR1 MGHDK and CDR2 SYGVNS. Trimming left V 4 bases short and J 3 bases short, with 6 bases between. The length of the CDR3 is 12 residues. CDR3 in DNA: TGTGCCAGCAGTGGACTATACACTGAAGCTTTCTTT. Protein: CASSGLYTEAFF.

This clone was counted only a few times. The chain employs TRBV7-9 and TRBJ1-5; D is undetermined. Trimming removed 5 bases from V and 3 bases from J, with 5 bases in between. Germline V gives CDR1 SEHNR, CDR2 FQNEAQ (reference sequence). The CDR3 length is 12 residues. The CDR3 sequence is CASSDFNQPQHF. The DNA for the CDR3 is TGTGCCAGCAGCGATTTCAATCAGCCCCAGCATTTT.

The chain carries TRBV29-1 and TRBJ1-6; no reliable D call. Trimming left V 4 bases short and J 7 bases short, with 11 bases between. The CDR3 consists of 13 residues. Germline loops: CDR1 SQVTM, CDR2 ANQGSEA. DNA for the CDR3: TGCAGCGTTGCCCAGGCGCCGAATTCACCCCTCCACTTT. It yields the protein CSVAQAPNSPLHF.

This sequence joins TRBV30 and TRBJ2-7; D is tentatively TRBD1 or TRBD2 (7 bases each). CDR1 and CDR2 (germline): GTSNPN, SVGIG (reference sequence). Deletions cut 1 base from V and 5 bases from J, with 21 bases between. The CDR3 runs to 16 residues. The CDR3 here is CAWSGHLTGRGNEQYF. The CDR3 region has the DNA TGTGCCTGGAGTGGACACTTGACAGGGAGGGGTAACGAGCAGTACTTC. Drawing the rest from reference TRBV30 and TRBJ2-7, the complete variable domain is SQTIHQWPATLVQPVGSPLSLECTVEGTSNPNLYWYRQAAGRGLQLLFYSVGIGQISSEVPQNLSASRPQDRQFILSSKKLLLSDSGFYLCAWSGHLTGRGNEQYFGPGTRLTVT.

The chain carries TRBV5-1 and TRBJ2-2; weak D call: TRBD1 (5 bases). CDR1 is SGHRS and CDR2 is YFSETQ in the germline V gene. V dropped 6 bases and J dropped 1 base, with 10 bases sitting between them. This CDR3 contains 14 residues. CDR3 residues: CASNHGQNTGELFF. Here the CDR3 DNA reads TGCGCCAGCAACCACGGACAGAACACCGGGGAGCTGTTTTTT.

The chain joins TRBV19 to TRBJ2-3; 8 bases map to TRBD2. Unmatched junction bases numbered 7, after V lost 4 bases and J lost 1 base. CDR3 length: 16 amino acids. Germline CDR1 and CDR2: LNHDA and SQIVND (reference sequence). The CDR3 loop is CASSSRLASGTDTQYF. In DNA form, the CDR3 reads TGTGCCAGTAGTAGCAGACTAGCGTCTGGCACAGATACGCAGTATTTT.

In this sample, this clone turned up once. The V and J genes are TRBV7-2 and TRBJ2-7; D is tentatively TRBD1 or TRBD2 (5 bases each). This CDR3 spans 15 amino acids. The V gene lost 6 bases and the J gene lost 1 base, with 16 bases spanning the gap. The V gene's germline CDR1 is SGHTA and CDR2 FQGNSA. The CDR3 loop is CASRRDPGPSYEQYF. DNA of the CDR3: TGTGCCAGCAGAAGGGACCCAGGTCCATCCTACGAGCAGTACTTC. Based on the CDR3 plus reference TRBV7-2 and TRBJ2-7, the full variable domain is GAGVSQSPSNKVTEKGKDVELRCDPISGHTALYWYRQSLGQGLEFLIYFQGNSAPDKSGLPSDRFSAERTGGSVSTLTIQRTQQEDSAVYLCASRRDPGPSYEQYFGPGTRLTVT.

The rearrangement uses TRBV28 and TRBJ2-5; TRBD1 agrees at 10 bases. The CDR3 spans 16 residues. V gave up 5 bases and J gave up 5 bases; unmatched junction bases: 11. Germline-derived CDR1 and CDR2 are MDHEN and SYDVKM. CDR3 protein: CASSGGDRGGKETQYF. CDR3 DNA: TGTGCCAGCAGTGGCGGGGACAGGGGCGGCAAGGAGACCCAGTACTTC.

This chain connects TRBV7-2 to TRBJ1-1; TRBD1 is a possible D gene (6 bases). With 3 bases removed from V and 1 base from J, the gap between germline ends came to 9 bases. CDR1 and CDR2 from the germline V gene are SGHTA and FQGNSA. The CDR3 runs to 14 residues. The CDR3 loop is CASSFGGGNTEAFF. DNA of the CDR3: TGTGCCAGCAGCTTCGGGGGCGGGAACACTGAAGCTTTCTTT.